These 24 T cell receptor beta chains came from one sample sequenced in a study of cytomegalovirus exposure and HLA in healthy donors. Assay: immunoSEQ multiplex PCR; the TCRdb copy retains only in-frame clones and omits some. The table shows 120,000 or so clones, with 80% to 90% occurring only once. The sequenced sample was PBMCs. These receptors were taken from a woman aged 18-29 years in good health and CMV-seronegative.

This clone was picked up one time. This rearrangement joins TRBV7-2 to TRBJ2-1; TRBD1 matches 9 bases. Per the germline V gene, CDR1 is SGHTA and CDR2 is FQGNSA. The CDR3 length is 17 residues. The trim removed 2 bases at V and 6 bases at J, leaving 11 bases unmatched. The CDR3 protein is CASSLREDGTGSNEQFF. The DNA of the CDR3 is TGTGCCAGCAGCTTAAGAGAGGACGGGACAGGGTCCAATGAGCAGTTCTTC.

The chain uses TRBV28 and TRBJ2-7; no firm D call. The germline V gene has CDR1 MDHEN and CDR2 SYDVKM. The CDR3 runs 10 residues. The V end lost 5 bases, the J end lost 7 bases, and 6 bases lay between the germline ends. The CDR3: CASSTREQYF. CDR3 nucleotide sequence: TGTGCCAGCAGTACTCGTGAGCAGTACTTC.

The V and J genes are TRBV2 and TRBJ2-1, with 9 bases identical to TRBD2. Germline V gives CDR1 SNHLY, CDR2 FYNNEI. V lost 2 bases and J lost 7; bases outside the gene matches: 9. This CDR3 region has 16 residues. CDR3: CASSESGGRAGNEQFF. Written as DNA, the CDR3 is TGTGCCAGCAGTGAATCCGGCGGGAGGGCCGGGAATGAGCAGTTCTTC.

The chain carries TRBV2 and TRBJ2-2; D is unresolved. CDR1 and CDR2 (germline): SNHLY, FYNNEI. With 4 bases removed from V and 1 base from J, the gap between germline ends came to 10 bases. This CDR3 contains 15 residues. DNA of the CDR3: TGTGCCAGCAGTGGGTCAGATCTGAACACCGGGGAGCTGTTTTTT. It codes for CASSGSDLNTGELFF.

The CDR3 is CASSPGGTYNEQFF. The CDR3 nucleotides read TGTGCCAGCAGTCCGGGGGGGACTTACAATGAGCAGTTCTTC. The chain combines TRBV28 with TRBJ2-1, with 8 bases lining up with TRBD2. CDR1 and CDR2 (germline): MDHEN, SYDVKM. The length of the CDR3 is 14 residues. The junction had 4 bases not matched to a gene; V was cut back by 5 bases and J by 4 bases.

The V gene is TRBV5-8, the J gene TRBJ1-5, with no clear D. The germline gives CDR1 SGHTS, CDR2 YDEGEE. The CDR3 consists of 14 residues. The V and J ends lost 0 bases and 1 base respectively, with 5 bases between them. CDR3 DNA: TGTGCCAGCAGCTTGGGTTCGAGCAATCAGCCCCAGCATTTT. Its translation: CASSLGSSNQPQHF. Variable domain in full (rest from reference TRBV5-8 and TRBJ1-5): EAGVTQSPTHLIKTRGQQATLRCSPISGHTSVYWYQQALGLGLQFLLWYDEGEERNRGNFPPRFSGRQFPNYSSELNVNALELEDSALYLCASSLGSSNQPQHFGDGTRLSIL.

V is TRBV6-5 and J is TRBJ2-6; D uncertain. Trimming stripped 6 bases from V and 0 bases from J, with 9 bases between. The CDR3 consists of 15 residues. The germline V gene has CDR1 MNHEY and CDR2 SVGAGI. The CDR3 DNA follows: TGTGCCAGCAGCCTCCTCGGCTCTGGGGCCAACGTCCTGACTTTC. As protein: CASSLLGSGANVLTF.

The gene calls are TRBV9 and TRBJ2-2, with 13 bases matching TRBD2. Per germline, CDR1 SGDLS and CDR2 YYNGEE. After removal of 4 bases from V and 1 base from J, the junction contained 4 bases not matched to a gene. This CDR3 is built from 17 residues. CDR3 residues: CASSRTSGSGNTGELFF. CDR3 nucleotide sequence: TGTGCCAGCAGCCGGACTAGCGGGAGCGGGAACACCGGGGAGCTGTTTTTT.

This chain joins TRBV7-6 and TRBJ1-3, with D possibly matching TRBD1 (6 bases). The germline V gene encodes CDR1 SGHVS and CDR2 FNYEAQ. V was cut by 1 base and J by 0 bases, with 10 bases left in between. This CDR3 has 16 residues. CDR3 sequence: CASSLGGGGSGNTIYF. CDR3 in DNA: TGTGCCAGCAGCTTAGGGGGAGGGGGCTCTGGAAACACCATATATTTT.

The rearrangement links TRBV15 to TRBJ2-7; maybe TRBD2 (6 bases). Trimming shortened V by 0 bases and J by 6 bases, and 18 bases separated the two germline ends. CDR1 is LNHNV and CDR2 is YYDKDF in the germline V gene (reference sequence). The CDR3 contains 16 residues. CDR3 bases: TGTGCCACCAGCAGAGACCGGGCCCCCGGGAGCTCCGAGCAGTACTTC. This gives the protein CATSRDRAPGSSEQYF.

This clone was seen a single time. The CDR3 nucleotides read TGTGCCAGCAGCCAAAGACAGGGGGCCACAGATACGCAGTATTTT. Protein sequence: CASSQRQGATDTQYF. The V call is TRBV5-8, the J call TRBJ2-3; TRBD1 agrees at 10 bases. This CDR3 is built from 15 residues. V lost 4 bases and J lost 2; bases outside the gene matches: 4. Germline-derived CDR1 and CDR2 are SGHTS and YDEGEE.

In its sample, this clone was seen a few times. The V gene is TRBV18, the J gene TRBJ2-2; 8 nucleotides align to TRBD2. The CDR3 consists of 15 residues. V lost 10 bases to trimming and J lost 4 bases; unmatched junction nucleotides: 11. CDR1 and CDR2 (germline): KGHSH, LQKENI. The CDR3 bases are TGTGCCACCTTAGCGGGGCCTAGGAGCACCGGGGAGCTGTTTTTT. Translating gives CATLAGPRSTGELFF.

In nucleotides, the CDR3 is TGTGCCAGCAGTTTATGGGGACAGGGGTTAGATGGCTACACCTTC. Translation gives CASSLWGQGLDGYTF. This sequence joins TRBV28 and TRBJ1-2, with 10 bases lining up with TRBD1. CDR3 length: 15 residues. The V gene's germline CDR1 is MDHEN and CDR2 SYDVKM. V shed 0 bases and J 6 bases; nucleotides not matched to a gene: 4.

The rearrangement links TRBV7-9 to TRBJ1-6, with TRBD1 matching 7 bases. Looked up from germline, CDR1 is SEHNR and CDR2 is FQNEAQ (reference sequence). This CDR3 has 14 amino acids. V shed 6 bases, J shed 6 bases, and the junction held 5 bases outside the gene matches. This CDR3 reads CASRYRDSNSPLHF. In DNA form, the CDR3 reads TGTGCCAGCAGATATCGGGACAGTAATTCACCCCTCCACTTT.

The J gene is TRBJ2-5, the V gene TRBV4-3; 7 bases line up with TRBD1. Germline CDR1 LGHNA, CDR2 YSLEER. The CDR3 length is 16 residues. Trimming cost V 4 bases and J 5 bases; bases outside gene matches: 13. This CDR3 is CASSRTHRGVGETQYF. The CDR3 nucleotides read TGCGCCAGCAGCCGGACCCACAGGGGAGTTGGGGAGACCCAGTACTTC.

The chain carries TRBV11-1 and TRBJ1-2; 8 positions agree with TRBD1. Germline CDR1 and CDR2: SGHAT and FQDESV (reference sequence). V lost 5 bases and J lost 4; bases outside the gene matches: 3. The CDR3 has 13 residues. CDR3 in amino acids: CASSPGGAYGYTF. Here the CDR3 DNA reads TGTGCCAGCAGCCCAGGGGGCGCCTATGGCTACACCTTC. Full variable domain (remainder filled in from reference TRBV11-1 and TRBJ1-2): EAEVAQSPRYKITEKSQAVAFWCDPISGHATLYWYRQILGQGPELLVQFQDESVVDDSQLPKDRFSAERLKGVDSTLKIQPAELGDSAMYLCASSPGGAYGYTFGSGTRLTVV.

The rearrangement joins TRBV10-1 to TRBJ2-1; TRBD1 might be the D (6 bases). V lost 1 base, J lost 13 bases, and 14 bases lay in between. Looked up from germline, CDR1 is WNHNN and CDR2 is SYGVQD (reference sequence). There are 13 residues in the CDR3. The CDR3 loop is CASSELQGTIQFF. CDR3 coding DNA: TGCGCCAGCAGTGAGTTACAGGGAACAATCCAGTTCTTC.

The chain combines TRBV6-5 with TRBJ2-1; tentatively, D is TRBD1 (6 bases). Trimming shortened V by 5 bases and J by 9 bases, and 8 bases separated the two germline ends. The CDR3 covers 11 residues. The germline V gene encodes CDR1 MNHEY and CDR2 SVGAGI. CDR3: CASSEGGEQFF. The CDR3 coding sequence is TGTGCCAGCAGTGAAGGGGGTGAGCAGTTCTTC.

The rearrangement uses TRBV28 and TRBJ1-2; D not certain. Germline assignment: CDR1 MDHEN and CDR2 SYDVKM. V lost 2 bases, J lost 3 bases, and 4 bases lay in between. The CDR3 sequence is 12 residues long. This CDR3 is CASSLQYYGYTF. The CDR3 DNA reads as TGTGCCAGCAGTTTACAGTACTATGGCTACACCTTC.

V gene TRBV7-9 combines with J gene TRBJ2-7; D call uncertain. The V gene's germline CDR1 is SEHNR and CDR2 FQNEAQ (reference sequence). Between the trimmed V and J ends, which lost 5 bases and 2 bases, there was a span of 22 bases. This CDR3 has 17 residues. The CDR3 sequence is CASSLLQDFPLPYEQYF. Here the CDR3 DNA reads TGTGCCAGCAGCCTCCTCCAAGACTTCCCTCTTCCCTACGAGCAGTACTTC.

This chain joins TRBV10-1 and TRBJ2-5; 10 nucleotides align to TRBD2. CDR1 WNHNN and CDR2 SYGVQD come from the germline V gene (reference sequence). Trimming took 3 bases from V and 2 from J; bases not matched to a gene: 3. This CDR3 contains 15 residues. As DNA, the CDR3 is TGCGCCAGCAGTGAAATAGCGGGAGGACAAGAGACCCAGTACTTC. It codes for CASSEIAGGQETQYF.

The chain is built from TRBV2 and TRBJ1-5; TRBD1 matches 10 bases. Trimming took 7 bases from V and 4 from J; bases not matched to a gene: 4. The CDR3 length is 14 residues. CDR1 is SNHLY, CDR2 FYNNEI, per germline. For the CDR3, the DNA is TGTGCCAGCACTTCGGGACAGGGGAATCAGCCCCAGCATTTT. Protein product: CASTSGQGNQPQHF.

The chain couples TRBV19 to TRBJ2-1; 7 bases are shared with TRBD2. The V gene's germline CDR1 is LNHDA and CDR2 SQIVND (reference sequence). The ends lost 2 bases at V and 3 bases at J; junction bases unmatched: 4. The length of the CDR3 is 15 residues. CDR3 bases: TGTGCCAGTAGTATAAGGCCTAGCGGCTACAATGAGCAGTTCTTC. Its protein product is CASSIRPSGYNEQFF.

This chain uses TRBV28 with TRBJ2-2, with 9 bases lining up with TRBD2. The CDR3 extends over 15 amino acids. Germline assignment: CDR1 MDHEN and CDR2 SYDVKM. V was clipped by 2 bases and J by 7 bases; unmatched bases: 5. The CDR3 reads CASSLPSGGLGELFF. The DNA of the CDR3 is TGTGCCAGCAGTTTACCGAGCGGGGGGCTCGGGGAGCTGTTTTTT.